In this sample, the clone carrying this TCR beta chain turned up many times. Its matching antigen is unknown. The data are from a study of breast tumors, draining lymph nodes, adjacent tissues. Samples came from axillary lymph nodes draining the breast cancer. Study-wide points: The data were judged consistent with most tumor T cells coming from lymph node and expanding in tumor. The lymph node origin of tumor T cells was framed as consistent with a hypothesis, not demonstrated. Tumor TCR diversity was below lymph nodes but above nontumor tissue.

Germline loops: CDR1 MGHRA, CDR2 YSYEKL. This CDR3 is built from 18 residues. V dropped 0 bases and J dropped 9 bases, with 21 bases sitting between them. TCRdb fed the multiplex PCR reads into MiXCR, producing one record per CDR3 protein. Here the sample spans some 120,000 distinct CDR3 sequences, approximately 20% being singletons. The sequence came from a female donor with breast cancer. Some clones in this sample may be carry-over from other donors' samples. The sample comprised axillary lymph node tissue. The rearrangement joins TRBV4-1 to TRBJ1-6; no reliable D call. The CDR3 coding sequence is TGCGCCAGCAGCCAAGATCCCCAAAATTGGCTTTCATCTTCACCCCTCCACTTT. This translates into CASSQDPQNWLSSSPLHF.